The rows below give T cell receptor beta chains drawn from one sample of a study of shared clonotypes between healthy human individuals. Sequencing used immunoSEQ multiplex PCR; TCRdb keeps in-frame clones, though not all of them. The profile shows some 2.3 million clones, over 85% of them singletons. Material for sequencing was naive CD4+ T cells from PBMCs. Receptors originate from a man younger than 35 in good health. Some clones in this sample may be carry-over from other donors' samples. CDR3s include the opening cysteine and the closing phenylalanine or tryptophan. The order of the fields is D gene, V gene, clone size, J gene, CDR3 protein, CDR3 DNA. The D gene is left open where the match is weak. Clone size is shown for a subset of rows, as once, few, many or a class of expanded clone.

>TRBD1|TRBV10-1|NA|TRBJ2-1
CASSESRARTGGYNEQFF
TGCGCCAGCAGTGAGTCACGCGCCCGGACAGGGGGATACAATGAGCAGTTCTTC
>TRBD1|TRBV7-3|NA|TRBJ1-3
CASSYTGGAGNTIYF
TGTGCCAGCAGCTACACAGGGGGCGCTGGAAACACCATATATTTT
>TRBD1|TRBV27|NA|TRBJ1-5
CASSSGEGAARNQPQHF
TGTGCCAGCAGTTCCGGGGAGGGGGCCGCCCGGAATCAGCCCCAGCATTTT
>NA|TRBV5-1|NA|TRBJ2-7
CASSLGYSYEQYF
TGCGCCAGCAGCTTGGGGTACTCCTACGAGCAGTACTTC
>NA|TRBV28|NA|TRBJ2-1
CASGVSREQFF
TGTGCCAGCGGGGTTTCGCGCGAGCAGTTCTTC
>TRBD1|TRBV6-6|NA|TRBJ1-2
CASSSPTGGRDYGYTF
TGTGCCAGCAGCTCACCAACAGGGGGACGAGACTATGGCTACACCTTC
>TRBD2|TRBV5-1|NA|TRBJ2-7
CASSPIAREGYEQYF
TGCGCCAGCAGCCCCATTGCGCGGGAGGGCTACGAGCAGTACTTC
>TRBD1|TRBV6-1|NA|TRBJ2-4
CASSTGQGGFIQYF
TGTGCCAGCAGCACGGGACAGGGCGGGTTCATTCAGTACTTC
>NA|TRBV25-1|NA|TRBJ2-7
CANPLVSYEQYF
TGTGCCAACCCACTAGTCTCCTACGAGCAGTACTTC
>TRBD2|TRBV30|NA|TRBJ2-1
CAWSQAGYAYNEQFF
TGTGCCTGGAGTCAAGCGGGGTACGCCTACAATGAGCAGTTCTTC
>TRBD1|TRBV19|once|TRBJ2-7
CASSIKTGAYEQYF
TGTGCCAGTAGCATAAAGACAGGGGCCTACGAGCAGTACTTC
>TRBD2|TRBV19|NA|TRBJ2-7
CASSMAGGSSYEQYF
TGTGCCAGTAGTATGGCGGGAGGCAGCTCCTACGAGCAGTACTTC
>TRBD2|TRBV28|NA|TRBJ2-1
CASSEGTRHNEQFF
TGTGCCAGCAGTGAAGGGACTAGGCACAATGAGCAGTTCTTC
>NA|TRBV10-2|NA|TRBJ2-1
CASSGLSPHNEQFF
TGCGCCAGCAGTGGACTTAGCCCACACAATGAGCAGTTCTTC
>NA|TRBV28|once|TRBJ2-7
CASSSLPGAGASYEQYF
TGTGCCAGCAGTTCACTCCCCGGGGCGGGGGCTTCCTACGAGCAGTACTTC
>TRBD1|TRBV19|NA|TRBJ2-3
CASSARTGRYTDTQYF
TGTGCCAGTAGTGCGCGGACAGGACGCTACACAGATACGCAGTATTTT
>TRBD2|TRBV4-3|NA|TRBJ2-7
CASSQLRGGEQYF
TGCGCCAGCAGCCAGCTCCGGGGGGGCGAGCAGTACTTC
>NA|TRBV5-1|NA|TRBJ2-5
CASSLFGTDQETQYF
TGCGCCAGCAGCTTGTTTGGTACCGATCAAGAGACCCAGTACTTC
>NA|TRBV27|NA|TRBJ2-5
CASSFRREQYF
TGTGCCAGCAGTTTCCGTCGAGAGCAGTACTTC
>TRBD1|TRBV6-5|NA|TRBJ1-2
CASSSPGGANYGYTF
TGTGCCAGCAGTTCCCCAGGGGGTGCTAACTATGGCTACACCTTC
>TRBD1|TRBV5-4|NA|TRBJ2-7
CASSAQGARYEQYF
TGTGCCAGCAGCGCACAGGGGGCGCGCTACGAGCAGTACTTC
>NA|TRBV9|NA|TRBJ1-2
CASRRALGGYTF
TGTGCCAGCCGCCGGGCTTTGGGGGGCTACACCTTC
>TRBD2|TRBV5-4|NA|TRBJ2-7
CASSLPGGGRSLHEQYF
TGTGCCAGCAGCTTGCCCGGGGGCGGGAGGTCCCTCCACGAGCAGTACTTC
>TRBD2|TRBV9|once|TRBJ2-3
CASSARVTPTGGDTQYF
TGTGCCAGCAGCGCCCGAGTGACACCTACGGGGGGAGATACGCAGTATTTT
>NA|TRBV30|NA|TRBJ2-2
CAWSMTDNTGELFF
TGTGCCTGGAGTATGACAGACAACACCGGGGAGCTGTTTTTT
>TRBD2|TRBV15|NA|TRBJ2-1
CATSLRTGLAAPNEQFF
TGTGCCACCAGCTTACGTACAGGACTAGCGGCACCGAATGAGCAGTTCTTC
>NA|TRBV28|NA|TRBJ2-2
CASGPLPLFF
TGTGCCAGCGGCCCCCTCCCGCTGTTTTTT
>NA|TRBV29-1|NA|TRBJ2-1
CSVLGIYNEQFF
TGCAGCGTTTTGGGGATCTACAATGAGCAGTTCTTC
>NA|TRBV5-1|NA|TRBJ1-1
CASSFPQNTEAFF
TGCGCCAGCAGCTTCCCCCAGAACACTGAAGCTTTCTTT
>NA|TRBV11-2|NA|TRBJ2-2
CASSRQANTGELFF
TGTGCCAGCAGCCGACAGGCGAACACCGGGGAGCTGTTTTTT
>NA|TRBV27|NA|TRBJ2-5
CASSLIRSQETQYF
TGTGCCAGCAGTTTAATACGGTCCCAAGAGACCCAGTACTTC
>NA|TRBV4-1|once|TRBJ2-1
CASSQGGGRSNNEQFF
TGCGCCAGCAGCCAGGGAGGAGGTAGGTCAAACAATGAGCAGTTCTTC
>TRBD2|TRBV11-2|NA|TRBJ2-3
CASSLSSSGYSTDTQYF
TGTGCCAGCAGCTTGTCTTCTAGCGGTTATAGCACAGATACGCAGTATTTT
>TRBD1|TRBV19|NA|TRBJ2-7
CASSIGIRGLYEQYF
TGTGCCAGTAGTATCGGGATCAGGGGGCTTTACGAGCAGTACTTC
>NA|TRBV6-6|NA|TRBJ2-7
CATGHGSSYEQYF
TGTGCCACCGGGCATGGGTCCTCCTACGAGCAGTACTTC
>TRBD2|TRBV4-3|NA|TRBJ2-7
CASSQVPSGGYEQYF
TGCGCCAGCAGCCAAGTGCCTAGCGGGGGGTACGAGCAGTACTTC